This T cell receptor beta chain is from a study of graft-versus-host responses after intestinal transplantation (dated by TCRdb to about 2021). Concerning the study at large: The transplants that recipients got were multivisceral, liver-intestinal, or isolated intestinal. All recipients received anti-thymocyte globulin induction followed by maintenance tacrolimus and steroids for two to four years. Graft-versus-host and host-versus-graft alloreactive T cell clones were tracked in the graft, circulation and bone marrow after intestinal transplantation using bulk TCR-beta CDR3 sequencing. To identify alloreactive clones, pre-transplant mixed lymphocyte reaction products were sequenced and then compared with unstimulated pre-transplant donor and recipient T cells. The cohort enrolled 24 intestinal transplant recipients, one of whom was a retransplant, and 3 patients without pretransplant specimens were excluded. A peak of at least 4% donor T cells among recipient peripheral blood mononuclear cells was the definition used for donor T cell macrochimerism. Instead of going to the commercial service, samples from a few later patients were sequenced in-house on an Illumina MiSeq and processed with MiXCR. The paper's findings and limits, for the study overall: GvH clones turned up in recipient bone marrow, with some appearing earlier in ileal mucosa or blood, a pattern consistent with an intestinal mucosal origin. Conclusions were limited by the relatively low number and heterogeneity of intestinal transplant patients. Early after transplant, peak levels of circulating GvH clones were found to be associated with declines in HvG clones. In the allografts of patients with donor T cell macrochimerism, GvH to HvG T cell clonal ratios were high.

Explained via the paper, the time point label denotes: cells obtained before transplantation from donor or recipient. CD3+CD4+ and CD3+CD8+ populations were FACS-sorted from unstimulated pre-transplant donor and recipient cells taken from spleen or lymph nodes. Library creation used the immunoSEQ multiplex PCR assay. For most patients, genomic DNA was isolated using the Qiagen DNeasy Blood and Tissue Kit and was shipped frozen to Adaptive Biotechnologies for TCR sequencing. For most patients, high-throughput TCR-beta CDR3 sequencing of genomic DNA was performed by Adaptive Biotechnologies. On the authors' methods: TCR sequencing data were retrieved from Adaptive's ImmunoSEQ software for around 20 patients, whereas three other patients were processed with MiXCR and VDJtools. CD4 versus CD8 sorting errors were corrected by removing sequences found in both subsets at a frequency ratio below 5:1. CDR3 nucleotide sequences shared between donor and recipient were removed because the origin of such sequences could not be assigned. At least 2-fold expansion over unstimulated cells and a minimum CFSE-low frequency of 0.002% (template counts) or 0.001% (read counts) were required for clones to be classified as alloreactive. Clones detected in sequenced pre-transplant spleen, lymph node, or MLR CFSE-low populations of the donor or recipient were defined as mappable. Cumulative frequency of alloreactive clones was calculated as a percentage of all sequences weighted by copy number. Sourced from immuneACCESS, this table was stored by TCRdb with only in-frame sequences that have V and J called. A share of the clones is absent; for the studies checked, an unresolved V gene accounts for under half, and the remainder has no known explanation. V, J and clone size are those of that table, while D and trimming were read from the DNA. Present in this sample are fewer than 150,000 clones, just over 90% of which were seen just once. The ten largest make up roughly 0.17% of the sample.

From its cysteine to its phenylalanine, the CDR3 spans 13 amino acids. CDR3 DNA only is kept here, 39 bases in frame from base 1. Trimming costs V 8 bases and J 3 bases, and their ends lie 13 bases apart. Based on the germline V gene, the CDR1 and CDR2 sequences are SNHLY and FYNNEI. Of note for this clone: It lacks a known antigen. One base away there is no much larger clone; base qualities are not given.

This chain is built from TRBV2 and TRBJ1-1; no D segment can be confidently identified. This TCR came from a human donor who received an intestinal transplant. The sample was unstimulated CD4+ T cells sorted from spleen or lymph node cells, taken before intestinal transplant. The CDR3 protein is CASLVMEDTEAFF. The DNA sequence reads TGTGCCAGCCTTGTAATGGAGGACACTGAAGCTTTCTTT.